This T cell receptor beta chain was found in a study of type 1 regulatory T cells. Background on the study: T-allo10 is a Tr1-enriched, alloantigen-specific CD4 T cell product made in vitro.

Remarks on this clonotype: Its target is not known.

T-allo10 cells from the graft donor were described as anergic, host-alloantigen-specific, and alloantigen-specific suppressors. TCRdb reprocessed the reads via MiXCR and lists one record per CDR3 protein. Of 60,000 to 80,000 distinct CDR3 sequences in the sample, roughly three fifths are singletons; the top ten hold 6% to 9%. The germline CDR1 and CDR2 sequences are SNHLY and FYNNEI. Trimming pared 6 bases from V and 9 bases from J, leaving 10 bases between. The CDR3 consists of 11 residues. The source of this sequence is a human donor in good health. This rearrangement joins TRBV2 to TRBJ2-3; the D is unclear. The sample comprised cultured T cells, either the whole culture or a sorted T cell fraction (not recorded which). The subset here: Tr1-enriched cell product generated in vitro against host alloantigens. The CDR3 protein is CASSAFDTQYF. CDR3 coding DNA: TGTGCCAGCAGCGCATTTGACACGCAGTATTTT.